Sequencing of this TCR beta chain was carried out in a study of blood T cells in healthy people across ages. This clonotype turned up a few times. It was with a sample-barcoded 5' primer and a J-beta primer mix that a second PCR of roughly 6 to 12 cycles was run. TCRdb redid the calling of the 5' RACE reads with MiXCR, one entry per CDR3 protein. The table lists roughly 790,000 distinct CDR3 sequences, 35% to 45% of them singletons. Germline CDR1 reads SGHVS; CDR2 reads FNYEAQ. The CDR3 length is 14 residues. The V gene lost 4 bases and the J gene lost 2 bases, with 12 bases spanning the gap. This chain connects TRBV7-6 to TRBJ2-7, with D perhaps matching TRBD1 (6 bases). Sequenced input: blood. The clonotype was recovered from a woman in her sixties in good health. CDR3 region: CASSSQGFTYEQYF. Here the CDR3 DNA reads TGTGCCAGCAGCTCGCAGGGGTTTACCTACGAGCAGTACTTC.